These 25 T cell receptor beta chains came from one sample sequenced in a study of regulatory T cells in long-lasting Graves disease. Sequencing libraries for TCR beta were prepared with iRepertoire HTBI primers and Arm-PCR of CDR3 regions. Using its own MiXCR run on the multiplex PCR reads, TCRdb lists one record per CDR3 protein. The table records roughly 610,000 distinct CDR3 sequences, roughly 16% of them present only once. Indicated time point: newly diagnosed GD, antithyroid drugs for less than 3 months. PBMC RNA served as the TCR library source. The data also belong to a second study, concerning T cells in Graves' hyperthyroidism and ophthalmopathy.

The specimen was peripheral blood mononuclear cells (PBMCs), collected at new diagnosis, from a patient treated with antithyroid drugs. These TCRs come from a man aged 18 to 29 with Graves disease.

This clonotype has more than one count but fewer than ten. The chain couples TRBV19 to TRBJ2-7, with 9 bases aligning to TRBD1. With 3 bases clipped from V and 3 bases from J, the junction kept 9 bases outside the gene matches. Germline CDR1 reads LNHDA; CDR2 reads SQIVND (reference sequence). This CDR3 comprises 16 residues. CDR3 residues: CASSISGTGNVYEQYF. DNA of the CDR3: TGTGCCAGTAGTATCTCCGGGACAGGGAACGTCTACGAGCAGTACTTC.

This clonotype was detected a few times. The CDR3 loop reads CASSGTVEPEQYF. The CDR3 DNA reads as TGTGCCAGCAGTGGAACAGTGGAGCCGGAGCAGTACTTC. The gene calls are TRBV2 and TRBJ2-7; D is undetermined. The CDR3 loop spans 13 amino acids. Between the trimmed V and J ends, which lost 4 bases and 7 bases, there was a span of 14 bases. CDR1 and CDR2 (germline): SNHLY, FYNNEI.

This clonotype was counted many times. The CDR3 DNA is TGTGCCTGGAGGCCGGACTTCTACAATGAGCAGTTCTTC. Its protein product is CAWRPDFYNEQFF. The chain carries TRBV30 and TRBJ2-1, with D possibly being TRBD2 (5 bases). The V end lost 3 bases, the J end lost 3 bases, and 9 bases lay between the germline ends. The CDR3 has 13 amino acids. CDR1 is GTSNPN, CDR2 SVGIG, per germline (reference sequence).

As concerns this clonotype: Here the CDR3 omits its conserved ending phenylalanine or tryptophan, so a read error is the likely source. This chain connects TRBV2 to TRBJ1-6; tentatively, D is TRBD1 (6 bases). Germline V lookup: CDR1 SNHLY, CDR2 FYNNEI. The CDR3 runs 15 residues. CDR3 DNA: TGTGCCCGCAGACAGGAGAGCTCCTATAATTCACCCCTCCACGTT. Encoded protein: CARRQESSYNSPLHV.

This clonotype was seen a few times. The rearrangement links TRBV7-3 to TRBJ2-1; 11 bases line up with TRBD2. Germline values: CDR1 SGHTA, CDR2 FQGTGA. CDR3 size: 14 residues. V dropped 5 bases and J dropped 7; count of bases not matched to a gene: 4. DNA for the CDR3: TGTGCCAGCAGCCGGGGACTAGCGGAAAATGAGCAGTTCTTC. It yields the protein CASSRGLAENEQFF.

In its sample, this clonotype was seen many times. This chain uses TRBV7-9 with TRBJ2-1; TRBD2 aligns across 9 bases. J gave up 5 bases and V 4 bases, and 6 bases lay outside the gene matches. The CDR3 runs to 15 residues. The germline V gene has CDR1 SEHNR and CDR2 FQNEAQ (reference sequence). The CDR3: CASSSFAGGDNEQFF. Written as DNA, the CDR3 is TGTGCCAGCAGCTCTTTTGCGGGAGGGGACAATGAGCAGTTCTTC.

This clonotype was seen a few times. A much larger clone differs by one base, so this may be a read error. This chain links TRBV9 with TRBJ1-1; D unresolved. CDR1 is SGDLS and CDR2 is YYNGEE in the germline V gene. This CDR3 is 13 amino acids long. V was clipped by 0 bases and J by 3 bases, with 6 bases between them. This CDR3 is CASSVEVYTEAFF. In nucleotides, the CDR3 is TGTGCCAGCAGCGTAGAGGTGTACACTGAAGCTTTCTTT.

The sample holds many counts of this clonotype. The rearrangement links TRBV20-1 to TRBJ2-1, with unresolved D. Per germline, CDR1 DFQATT and CDR2 SNEGSKA (reference sequence). The CDR3 is made up of 16 amino acids. Trimming removed 3 bases from V and 1 base from J, with 16 bases in between. The CDR3 DNA reads as TGCAGTGCTAGGGACCCACAAGCTAGTTCCTACAATGAGCAGTTCTTC. Translating it yields CSARDPQASSYNEQFF.

In its sample, this clonotype was seen many times. The chain carries TRBV5-1 and TRBJ1-1; tentative D call: TRBD1 (5 bases). Germline-derived CDR1 and CDR2 are SGHRS and YFSETQ. The V gene lost 4 bases and the J gene lost 0 bases, with 13 bases spanning the gap. The CDR3 has 15 amino acids. As DNA, the CDR3 is TGCGCCAGCAGCACGGGGGTCAGCATGAACACTGAAGCTTTCTTT. Its protein product is CASSTGVSMNTEAFF.

This clonotype was detected many times. The chain recombines TRBV7-9 with TRBJ2-1; TRBD2 matches at 7 bases. Per the germline V gene, CDR1 is SEHNR and CDR2 is FQNEAQ (reference sequence). This CDR3 is built from 17 residues. V dropped 8 bases and J dropped 0; count of bases not matched to a gene: 13. The DNA for the CDR3 is TGTGCCAGCGAGAGCGGGGTCGGATCTAGCTCCTACAATGAGCAGTTCTTC. This gives the protein CASESGVGSSSYNEQFF.

Details on this clonotype: Just one base apart from a much larger clone, this may be a read error. V usage is TRBV6-2 or TRBV6-3 and J usage is TRBJ2-3; TRBD2 matches 8 bases. The CDR3 length is 15 residues. J gave up 7 bases and V 3 bases, and 9 bases lay outside the gene matches. Germline loops: CDR1 MNHEY, CDR2 SVGEGT. The CDR3 sequence: CASSYSGTRPHTQYF. DNA for the CDR3: TGTGCCAGCAGTTATTCCGGGACTAGGCCTCATACGCAGTATTTT.

This clonotype was detected only a few times. This chain joins TRBV27 and TRBJ2-7; TRBD2 matches 7 bases. The CDR3 has 15 amino acids. Trimming took 3 bases from V and 4 from J; bases not matched to a gene: 9. The germline V gene has CDR1 MNHEY and CDR2 SMNVEV (reference sequence). The chain's CDR3 is CASSLSGTTLYEQYF. CDR3 coding DNA: TGTGCCAGCAGTTTGAGCGGGACTACCCTTTACGAGCAGTACTTC.

J is TRBJ1-5 and V is TRBV30; D may be TRBD1 (5 bases). Trimming left V 3 bases short and J 9 bases short, with 12 bases between. The CDR3 has 12 amino acids. Germline CDR1 GTSNPN, CDR2 SVGIG (reference sequence). CDR3 amino acids: CAWRSPGMPQHF. The CDR3 coding sequence is TGTGCCTGGAGATCCCCAGGGATGCCCCAGCATTTT.

This clonotype was seen ten or more times. This rearrangement joins TRBV6-2 or TRBV6-3 to TRBJ2-7; 10 bases agree with TRBD2. The germline V gene encodes CDR1 MNHEY and CDR2 SVGEGT. V lost 2 bases and J lost 3; bases outside the gene matches: 1. This CDR3 has 14 amino acids. CDR3 region: CASSYGTSDYEQYF. CDR3 DNA sequence: TGTGCCAGCAGTTACGGGACTAGCGACTACGAGCAGTACTTC.

The chain employs TRBV28 and TRBJ2-3, with D possibly being TRBD1 (5 bases). This CDR3 region has 15 residues. Germline V gene sequence: CDR1 MDHEN, CDR2 SYDVKM. V lost 6 bases, J lost 1 base, and 14 bases lay in between. The CDR3: CASRKKQDRTDTQYF. CDR3 nucleotide sequence: TGTGCCAGCAGGAAAAAACAGGATCGCACAGATACGCAGTATTTT.

This CDR3 reads CASSVKGHYGYTF. The CDR3 DNA is TGTGCCAGCAGCGTCAAGGGCCACTATGGCTACACCTTC. The rearrangement uses TRBV28 and TRBJ1-2; D call uncertain. V lost 6 bases and J 3 bases, leaving 11 bases between the germline ends. CDR3 length: 13 residues. CDR1 MDHEN and CDR2 SYDVKM come from the germline V gene.

The rearrangement uses TRBV11-1 and TRBJ2-5; D perhaps matches TRBD2 (5 bases). The CDR3 is made up of 14 amino acids. With 5 bases removed from V and 2 bases from J, the gap between germline ends came to 12 bases. From germline, CDR1 is SGHAT and CDR2 FQDESV (reference sequence). The CDR3 nucleotides are TGTGCCAGCAGCCAAGAGCGGTTACAAGAGACCCAGTACTTC. Its translation: CASSQERLQETQYF.

This clonotype was observed a handful of times. V usage is TRBV9 and J usage is TRBJ2-3; TRBD1 is a possible D gene (6 bases). Trimming took off 0 bases at V and 5 bases at J, with 10 bases between the two ends. The germline V gene encodes CDR1 SGDLS and CDR2 YYNGEE. The CDR3 runs to 14 residues. The CDR3 loop reads CASSVGGGEDTQYF. In DNA, the CDR3 is TGTGCCAGCAGCGTAGGAGGGGGTGAAGATACGCAGTATTTT. Full variable domain (rest looked up from reference TRBV9 and TRBJ2-3): DSGVTQTPKHLITATGQRVTLRCSPRSGDLSVYWYQQSLDQGLQFLIQYYNGEERAKGNILERFSAQQFPDLHSELNLSSLELGDSALYFCASSVGGGEDTQYFGPGTRLTVL.

This clonotype was counted a few times. The J gene is TRBJ2-1, the V gene TRBV7-8, with TRBD2 matching 7 bases. Germline CDR1 and CDR2: SGHVS and FQNEAQ. The CDR3 spans 15 residues. The V segment lost 1 base and the J segment 4 bases; nucleotides outside the gene matches: 4. The chain's CDR3 is CASSLDGGGYNEQFF. CDR3 in DNA: TGTGCCAGCAGCTTAGACGGCGGGGGTTACAATGAGCAGTTCTTC. Full variable domain (rest looked up from reference TRBV7-8 and TRBJ2-1): GAGVSQSPRYKVAKRGQDVALRCDPISGHVSLFWYQQALGQGPEFLTYFQNEAQLDKSGLPSDRFFAERPEGSVSTLKIQRTQQEDSAVYLCASSLDGGGYNEQFFGPGTRLTVL.

This clonotype turned up a few times. The chain couples TRBV14 to TRBJ1-1; TRBD1 matches 7 bases. V lost 8 bases to trimming and J lost 4 bases; unmatched junction nucleotides: 7. There are 13 residues in the CDR3. Germline values: CDR1 SGHDN, CDR2 FVKESK. The CDR3 loop is CASRVAGGTEAFF. The CDR3 nucleotides are TGTGCCAGCCGTGTCGCAGGGGGCACTGAAGCTTTCTTT.

This clonotype turned up a few times. The chain recombines TRBV30 with TRBJ1-5; D gene unclear. Germline V gene sequence: CDR1 GTSNPN, CDR2 SVGIG (reference sequence). The V gene lost 2 bases and the J gene lost 7 bases, with 9 bases spanning the gap. This CDR3 is 12 amino acids long. The CDR3 sequence is CAWSITRQPQHF. The CDR3 DNA is TGTGCCTGGAGTATAACCCGCCAGCCCCAGCATTTT.

The genes are TRBV6-1 and TRBJ1-3, with D tentatively TRBD1 (5 bases). The V end was cut by 6 bases, the J end by 0 bases, with 15 bases between. The CDR3 totals 16 residues. The V gene's germline CDR1 is MNHNS and CDR2 SASEGT. The CDR3 DNA sequence: TGTGCCAGCAGGACCGTGGACAACTACTCTGGAAACACCATATATTTT. Translation: CASRTVDNYSGNTIYF.

This clonotype was counted at least ten times. The rearrangement uses TRBV11-1 and TRBJ1-1; D ambiguous. This CDR3 is 15 amino acids long. CDR1 SGHAT and CDR2 FQDESV come from the germline V gene (reference sequence). The germline V and J ends were trimmed by 1 base and 3 bases, with 12 bases remaining between them. The CDR3 DNA reads TGTGCCAGCAGCTTAGTAGATACTCGGTACACTGAAGCTTTCTTT. Its translation is CASSLVDTRYTEAFF.

As concerns this clonotype: A much larger clone differs by one base, so this may be a read error. This rearrangement joins TRBV20-1 to TRBJ2-2; 11 bases align to TRBD1. V lost 6 bases and J lost 7; bases outside the gene matches: 10. This CDR3 spans 15 amino acids. The germline V gene has CDR1 DFQATT and CDR2 SNEGSKA (reference sequence). This chain's CDR3 is CSAGRTGGWNGELFF. In DNA, the CDR3 is TGCAGTGCGGGGAGGACAGGGGGCTGGAACGGGGAGCTGTTTTTT.

This clonotype appeared many times. The chain joins TRBV7-9 to TRBJ2-2; weak D call: TRBD1 (5 bases). The CDR3 sequence is 13 residues long. V lost 4 bases, J lost 7 bases, and 10 bases lay in between. Germline CDR1 is SEHNR and CDR2 is FQNEAQ (reference sequence). The CDR3: CASSSMTVGELFF. CDR3 sequence (DNA): TGTGCCAGCAGCTCAATGACAGTCGGGGAGCTGTTTTTT.